This record looks at one T cell receptor beta chain sequence and its context. This clone counts as medium-sized (0.01 to 0.1%). Its antigen is currently not known. No per-base quality is available; no much larger clone lies one base away. The T-cell fraction in tumor and uninvolved lung tissue was provided by TCR sequencing with the immunoSEQ assay. In the original analysis: To analyze survival, patients were divided into a high T-cell fraction group (upper tertile) and a low T-cell fraction group (lower two tertiles), and the two groups were compared using a log-rank test. A signed-rank test was used to test differences in T-cell fraction between paired tumor and uninvolved lung samples. The clones in this table, taken by TCRdb from immuneACCESS, are in-frame only. Not every clone is retained; where verified, under half of the shortfall comes from an unresolved V gene, and the cause of the rest is unknown. V and J calls plus clone size are reproduced from that table; the DNA served to infer D and trimming. The sample table holds 21,000 or so clones, of which just under 75% were seen once. The ten largest clones take up around 6% of the sample.

The first patient joined ICON in 2016, and enrollment wrapped up when the last patient was enrolled in September 2018. A subcohort of around 76 patients provided fresh tumor and matched uninvolved tissue for in-depth immune analyses, with TCR sequencing among those analyses. DNA for TCR sequencing was isolated from bulk tissue, and no cell sorting was done. The junction shows trimming of 1 base on V and 1 base on J, plus 15 bases between the germline ends. Measured from the cysteine to the phenylalanine, the CDR3 is 17 residues long. Solely the CDR3 DNA is kept, with 51 bases framed from the first base. CDR1 and CDR2 were assigned from the germline V gene as LGHNA and YSLEER. The data belong to a study of tumor-infiltrating lymphocytes in localized non-small cell lung cancer (dated by TCRdb to the early 2020s). Background for the entire study: The cohort included patients whose samples were collected after neoadjuvant chemotherapy, as well as both smokers and never-smokers and several histologies. Each patient contributed resected tumor tissue and uninvolved lung tissue from the same patient, described as non-adjacent to the tumor. The same patients underwent several integrated assays, with TCR sequencing performed together with flow cytometry, multiplex immunofluorescence, RNA-seq, exome sequencing and proteomics. In total, the ICON cohort consisted of fewer than 180 surgical patients with localized non-small cell lung cancer who had their tumors resected. The paired tumor versus uninvolved lung comparison of immunoSEQ T-cell fraction included under 60 patients.

Broad study findings and their caveats: TCR-derived T-cell fraction did not differ between the flow cytometry-defined immunotypes IM1 (good prognosis) and IM2 (poor prognosis). Recurrence-free survival showed no association with tumor T-cell fraction from TCR sequencing (p = 0.61). Different pieces of the same tissue were used for different assays, so technical variation could not be separated from intratumor heterogeneity. Because assay coverage varied across patients depending on available tissue quantity, TCR sequencing was performed for only a subset of the cohort. In line with immunofluorescence CD3 counts, TCRbeta sequencing supported higher T cell infiltration in tumors compared with uninvolved lung tissue.

Sequencing was done on a sample of lung tumor tissue. Recombination linked TRBV4-3 to TRBJ2-3, and TRBD2 may be the D gene, going by 7 matching bases. The source is a human donor with non-small cell lung cancer. CDR3 loop: CASSQGGARGRTDTQYF. The DNA reads as follows: TGCGCCAGCAGCCAAGGGGGGGCGCGGGGGCGCACAGATACGCAGTATTTT.